This TCR beta chain was profiled in a study of CD8 T cells in ankylosing spondylitis. This clonotype was recorded many times. TCRdb used MiXCR to reprocess the 5' RACE reads, holding one entry per CDR3 protein. Here the sample spans 150,000 to 200,000 distinct CDR3 sequences, over 15% being singletons. Trimming took 7 bases from V and 0 from J; bases not matched to a gene: 5. The CDR3 totals 14 residues. Germline V gene lookup returns CDR1 SQVTM and CDR2 ANQGSEA. Sequences were obtained from blood, either unsorted or a sorted T cell fraction (not recorded which). The chain uses TRBV29-1 and TRBJ2-1, with TRBD2 matching over 8 bases. The TCR was taken from a male donor between 5 and 35 years old with ankylosing spondylitis or in good health (not recorded which). The chain's CDR3 is CSAKTSGSYNEQFF. CDR3 in DNA: TGCAGCGCTAAAACTAGCGGCTCCTACAATGAGCAGTTCTTC.